Listed below are T cell receptor beta chains from one sample, sequenced in a study of T cells in Graves' hyperthyroidism and ophthalmopathy. TCRdb passed the multiplex PCR reads through MiXCR, listing each CDR3 protein once. The table shows 500,000 to 700,000 distinct CDR3 sequences, with 16% occurring only once. Sample: blood. Source of these receptors: a woman between 18 and 29 years old with Graves' hyperthyroidism. CDR3s leave out the opening cysteine and the closing phenylalanine or tryptophan. D genes are given only for firm matches.

v_gene	d_gene	j_gene	CDR3aa
TRBV29-1	TRBD2	TRBJ2-7	SVEDAGLAGYEQY
TRBV27	NA	TRBJ2-7	ASSFGSGGNYERY
TRBV18	TRBD2	TRBJ2-7	ASSLLAGPLPYEQY
TRBV28	TRBD2	TRBJ2-5	ASSFRGGEETQY
TRBV19	TRBD1	TRBJ1-1	ASSISRGTEAF
TRBV20-1	TRBD1	TRBJ2-1	SANRGPYNEQF
TRBV12-3/TRBV12-4	TRBD2	TRBJ2-1	ASIHSGGASEQF
TRBV30	TRBD2	TRBJ2-3	AWSLTGTSGSDTQY
TRBV6-1	NA	TRBJ2-6	ASSRGGGANVLT
TRBV6-2/TRBV6-3	NA	TRBJ2-7	ASRGRTGTISYEQY
TRBV6-9	TRBD1	TRBJ1-5	ASSYLRGQGSNQPQH
TRBV6-1	NA	TRBJ1-2	ASSEDRNYGYT
TRBV11-2	NA	TRBJ1-1	ASSHTVRGAWTEAF
TRBV20-1	NA	TRBJ2-1	SAGGQGSYNEQF
TRBV7-9	TRBD2	TRBJ2-4	ASSPSREGKGRIAKNIQY
TRBV30	NA	TRBJ2-6	AWSSQTAGANVLT
TRBV20-1	TRBD2	TRBJ2-7	SARDPASGVYEQY
TRBV4-3	TRBD2	TRBJ2-2	ASSSVFAGGYTGELF
TRBV7-6	TRBD2	TRBJ2-2	ASSLALLVAAGVSGELF
TRBV7-9	NA	TRBJ1-2	ASSLGVTNYGYT
TRBV6-2/TRBV6-3	NA	TRBJ2-5	ASSAVYQETQY
TRBV19	TRBD1	TRBJ2-1	ASRTTGTAYNEQF
TRBV30	NA	TRBJ1-6	AWSVKSPLH
TRBV2	NA	TRBJ2-7	ASSESWRRGRRSEQY
TRBV6-1	NA	TRBJ1-5	ASSWVLGQPQH
TRBV20-1	TRBD2	TRBJ2-3	SSNSGSVSTDTQY
TRBV24-1	NA	TRBJ2-3	ATSDFPNGATDTQY
TRBV7-2	TRBD2	TRBJ2-7	ASSLGLAAYEQY
TRBV29-1	NA	TRBJ2-7	SARGGEGYEQY
TRBV5-4	NA	TRBJ2-1	ASSLRTEVSKQF
TRBV19	NA	TRBJ2-3	ASSGAPGTDTQY
TRBV19	TRBD1	TRBJ1-1	ASSRGGSTEAF
TRBV7-9	TRBD2	TRBJ2-3	ASSPGTSLPDTQY
TRBV28	TRBD1	TRBJ2-3	ASSLQDRGTNTQY
TRBV7-8	TRBD2	TRBJ2-1	ASGLTSGYNEQF
TRBV2	TRBD2	TRBJ2-1	ARNLGTSFNEQF
TRBV5-1	NA	TRBJ1-1	ASSRKDPGGTEAF
TRBV3-1	NA	TRBJ2-1	ASSPDGNEQF
TRBV6-2/TRBV6-3	NA	TRBJ2-4	ASSYSPRDLAKNIQY
TRBV3-1	TRBD1	TRBJ2-5	ASSPGTGAQETQY
TRBV20-1	NA	TRBJ2-4	SAGGFRAGKNIQY
TRBV15	NA	TRBJ1-5	ATRTKQGNQPQH
TRBV5-5	NA	TRBJ1-1	ASSGMDSLNTEAF
TRBV3-1	TRBD1	TRBJ2-5	ASSHQTGTGLKTQY
TRBV7-6	NA	TRBJ1-1	ASSSFWGRGDTEAF
TRBV6-1	NA	TRBJ2-3	ASRAGASGTDTQY
TRBV7-2	NA	TRBJ1-2	ASSSLTGYGYT
TRBV18	TRBD2	TRBJ2-5	ASSPLTSGGQETQY
TRBV12-3/TRBV12-4	NA	TRBJ2-3	ASRRLTTTDTQY
TRBV19	NA	TRBJ2-6	ASNQYSGANVLT
TRBV11-3	TRBD1	TRBJ2-3	ASSLGFGQGEDTQY